Detailed here is one T cell receptor beta chain. Produced via immunoSEQ multiplex PCR; TCRdb's table is partial and in-frame only. Of about 200,000 clones listed, about four fifths are singletons. This sample was included in a study of blood T cell repertoires in COVID-19. Trimming stripped 4 bases from V and 4 bases from J, with 5 bases between. The CDR3 runs 12 residues. CDR1 and CDR2 from the germline V gene are SGHTA and FQGNSA. The genes are TRBV7-2 and TRBJ1-5; D call uncertain. Sequenced material: PBMCs or T cells enriched from blood (not recorded which). This receptor was obtained from a woman in her 50s who had been exposed to COVID-19. The CDR3 protein is CASSSYNQPQHF. In nucleotides, the CDR3 is TGTGCCAGCAGCTCGTATAATCAGCCCCAGCATTTT.